Sequencing of this T cell receptor beta chain was carried out in a study of cytomegalovirus exposure and HLA in healthy donors. Primers included in the PCR were 60 Vbeta and 13 Jbeta primers. Using immunoSEQ multiplex PCR, the repertoire was profiled, and TCRdb retains in-frame clones only, with some absent. The table for this sample gives over 70,000 clones. The length of the CDR3 is 10 residues. Germline V gene data show CDR1 as WNHNN and CDR2 as SYGVQD (reference sequence). Trimming took 6 bases from V and 8 from J, leaving 5 bases between them. The clonotype comes from a woman aged 40-49 years in good health and CMV-seropositive. The sequencing sample was made of PBMCs. The chain recombines TRBV10-1 with TRBJ1-5; no clear D gene. The DNA of the CDR3 is TGCGCCAGCAGCCTTAAGCCCCAGCATTTT. Its protein product is CASSLKPQHF.